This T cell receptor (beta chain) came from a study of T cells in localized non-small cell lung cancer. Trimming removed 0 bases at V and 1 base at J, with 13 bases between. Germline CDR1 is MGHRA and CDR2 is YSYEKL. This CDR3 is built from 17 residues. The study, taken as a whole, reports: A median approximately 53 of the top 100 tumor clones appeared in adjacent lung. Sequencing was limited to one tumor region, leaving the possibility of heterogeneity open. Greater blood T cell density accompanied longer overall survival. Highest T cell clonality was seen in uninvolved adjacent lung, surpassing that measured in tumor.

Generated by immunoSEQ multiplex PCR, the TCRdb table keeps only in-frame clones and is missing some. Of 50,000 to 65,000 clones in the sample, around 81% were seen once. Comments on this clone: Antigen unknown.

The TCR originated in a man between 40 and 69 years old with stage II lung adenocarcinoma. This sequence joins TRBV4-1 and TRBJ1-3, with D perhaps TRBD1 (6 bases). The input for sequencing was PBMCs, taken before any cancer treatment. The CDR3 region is CASSQERGALSGNTIYF. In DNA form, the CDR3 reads TGCGCCAGCAGCCAAGAAAGGGGGGCTCTATCTGGAAACACCATATATTTT.